The table lists the clone carrying this TCR beta chain with many counts. V gave up 8 bases and J gave up 2 bases, with 15 bases separating them. The length of the CDR3 is 14 residues. CDR1 and CDR2 (germline): KGHSH, LQKENI. Using RNA transcripts as the source, TCR beta CDR3 regions were amplified. HTBI primers were the set used in a first-round RT-PCR of the TCR CDR3. One entry per CDR3 protein, called by TCRdb with MiXCR from the multiplex PCR reads. The table records about 540,000 distinct CDR3 sequences, roughly 46% of them present only once. Exclusion followed for patients with uncontrolled infection, other autoimmune disease, pregnancy or lactation. This sample was included in a study of T cells in Graves' hyperthyroidism and ophthalmopathy.

The sequenced sample was peripheral blood or thyroid tissue (not recorded which). V is TRBV18 and J is TRBJ1-1, with D possibly TRBD1 on 6 matching bases. This TCR came from a woman under 30 with Graves' hyperthyroidism. The CDR3 DNA is TGTGCCAGCAGCTTGGGACACCTAAACACTGAAGCTTTCTTT. This codes for CASSLGHLNTEAFF.